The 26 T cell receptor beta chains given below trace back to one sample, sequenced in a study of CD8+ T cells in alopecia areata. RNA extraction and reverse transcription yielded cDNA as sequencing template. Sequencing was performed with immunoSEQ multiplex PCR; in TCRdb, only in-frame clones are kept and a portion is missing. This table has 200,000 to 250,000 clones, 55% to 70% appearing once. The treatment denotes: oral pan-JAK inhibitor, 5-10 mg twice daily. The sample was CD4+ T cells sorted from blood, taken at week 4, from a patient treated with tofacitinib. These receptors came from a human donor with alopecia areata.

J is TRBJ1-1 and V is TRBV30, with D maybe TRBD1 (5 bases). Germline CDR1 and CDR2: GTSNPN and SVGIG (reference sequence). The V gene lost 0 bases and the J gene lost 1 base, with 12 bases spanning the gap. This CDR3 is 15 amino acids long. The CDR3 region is CAWSVLGQGNTEAFF. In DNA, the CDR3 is TGTGCCTGGAGTGTATTGGGGCAGGGGAACACTGAAGCTTTCTTT.

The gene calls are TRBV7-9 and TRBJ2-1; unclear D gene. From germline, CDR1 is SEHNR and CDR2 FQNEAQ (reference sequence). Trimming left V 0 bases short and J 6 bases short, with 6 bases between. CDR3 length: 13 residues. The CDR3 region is CASSLARSNEQFF. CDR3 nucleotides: TGTGCCAGCAGCTTAGCGCGATCCAATGAGCAGTTCTTC.

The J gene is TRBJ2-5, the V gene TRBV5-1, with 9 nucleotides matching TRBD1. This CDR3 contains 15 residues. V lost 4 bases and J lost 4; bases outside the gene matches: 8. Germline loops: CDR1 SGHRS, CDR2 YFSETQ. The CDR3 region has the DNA TGCGCCAGCAGCACCCAAGGACAGGGGTCAGAGACCCAGTACTTC. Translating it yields CASSTQGQGSETQYF. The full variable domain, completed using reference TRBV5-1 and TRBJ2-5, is KAGVTQTPRYLIKTRGQQVTLSCSPISGHRSVSWYQQTPGQGLQFLFEYFSETQRNKGNFPGRFSGRQFSNSRSEMNVSTLELGDSALYLCASSTQGQGSETQYFGPGTRLLVL.

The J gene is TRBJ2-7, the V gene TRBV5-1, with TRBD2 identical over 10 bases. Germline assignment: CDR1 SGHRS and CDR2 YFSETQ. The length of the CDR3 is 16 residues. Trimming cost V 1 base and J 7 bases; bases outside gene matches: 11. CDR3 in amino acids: CASSLFYPSGGDEQYF. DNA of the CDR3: TGCGCCAGCAGCTTGTTTTATCCTAGCGGGGGAGATGAGCAGTACTTC.

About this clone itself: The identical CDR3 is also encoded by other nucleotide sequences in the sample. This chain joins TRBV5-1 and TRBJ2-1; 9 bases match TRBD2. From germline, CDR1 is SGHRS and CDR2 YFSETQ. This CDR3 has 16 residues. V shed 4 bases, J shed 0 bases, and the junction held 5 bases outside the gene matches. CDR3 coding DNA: TGCGCCAGCAGCCTTAGCGGGGGTAGCTCCTACAATGAGCAGTTCTTC. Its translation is CASSLSGGSSYNEQFF.

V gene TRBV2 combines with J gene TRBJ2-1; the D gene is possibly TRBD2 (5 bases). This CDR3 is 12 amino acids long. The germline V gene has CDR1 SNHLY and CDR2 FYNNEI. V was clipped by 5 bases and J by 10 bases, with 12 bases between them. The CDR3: CASSSASKEQFF. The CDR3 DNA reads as TGTGCCAGCAGTTCGGCTAGCAAGGAGCAGTTCTTC.

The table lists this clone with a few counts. The CDR3 is CASHSELNTEAFF. In nucleotides, the CDR3 is TGTGCCAGCCACAGTGAATTGAACACTGAAGCTTTCTTT. The V and J genes are TRBV7-9 and TRBJ1-1; D call uncertain. Trimming took 8 bases from V and 0 from J, leaving 10 bases between them. Germline V gene sequence: CDR1 SEHNR, CDR2 FQNEAQ (reference sequence). The CDR3 covers 13 residues.

The CDR3, as DNA: TGCAGCTTCCGACGCTTCACGGCTAGCGGGAGGGACAATGAGCAGTTCTTC. Amino acid sequence: CSFRRFTASGRDNEQFF. The V and J genes are TRBV29-1 and TRBJ2-1, with TRBD2 identical over 12 bases. The germline V gene encodes CDR1 SQVTM and CDR2 ANQGSEA. Trimming at V came to 8 bases and at J to 5 bases, leaving 16 bases not matched to a gene. The CDR3 consists of 17 residues.

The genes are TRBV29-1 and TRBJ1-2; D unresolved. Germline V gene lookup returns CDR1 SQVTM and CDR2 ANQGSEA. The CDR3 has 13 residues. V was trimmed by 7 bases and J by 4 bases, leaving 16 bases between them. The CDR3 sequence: CSAYPGPSYGYTF. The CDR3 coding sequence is TGCAGCGCTTACCCCGGACCCTCCTATGGCTACACCTTC.

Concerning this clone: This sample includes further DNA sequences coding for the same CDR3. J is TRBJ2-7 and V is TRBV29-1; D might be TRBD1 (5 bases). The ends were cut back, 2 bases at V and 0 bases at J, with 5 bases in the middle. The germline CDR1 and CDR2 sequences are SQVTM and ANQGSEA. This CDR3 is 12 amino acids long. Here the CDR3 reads CSVEQGSYEQYF. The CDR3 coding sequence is TGCAGCGTTGAACAGGGCTCCTACGAGCAGTACTTC.

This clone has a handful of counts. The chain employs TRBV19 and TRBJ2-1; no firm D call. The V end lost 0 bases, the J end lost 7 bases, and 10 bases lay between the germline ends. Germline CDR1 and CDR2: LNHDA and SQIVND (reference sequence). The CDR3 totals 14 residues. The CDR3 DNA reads TGTGCCAGTAGTATAGATCCCGCTACTAATGAGCAGTTCTTC. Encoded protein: CASSIDPATNEQFF.

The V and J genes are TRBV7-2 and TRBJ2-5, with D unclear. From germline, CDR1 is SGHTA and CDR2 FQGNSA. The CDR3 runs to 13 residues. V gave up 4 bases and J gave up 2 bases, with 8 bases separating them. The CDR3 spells CASSSRRQETQYF. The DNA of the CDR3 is TGTGCCAGCAGCTCAAGGCGGCAAGAGACCCAGTACTTC.

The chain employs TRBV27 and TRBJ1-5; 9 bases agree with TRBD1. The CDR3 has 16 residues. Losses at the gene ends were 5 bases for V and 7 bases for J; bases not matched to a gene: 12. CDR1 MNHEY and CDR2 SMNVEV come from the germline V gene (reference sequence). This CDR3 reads CASSPSQQGAGQPQHF. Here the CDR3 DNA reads TGTGCCAGCAGTCCCTCCCAACAGGGGGCTGGCCAGCCCCAGCATTTT.

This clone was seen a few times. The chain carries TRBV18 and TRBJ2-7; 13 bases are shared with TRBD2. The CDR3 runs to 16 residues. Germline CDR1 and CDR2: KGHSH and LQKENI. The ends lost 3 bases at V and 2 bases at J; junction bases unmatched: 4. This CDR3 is CASSPPTSGGTYEQYF. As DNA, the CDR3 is TGTGCCAGCTCACCCCCGACTAGCGGGGGGACCTACGAGCAGTACTTC.

The CDR3 bases are TGCGCCAGCAGCTCGGAGACTAGCAATGAGCAGTTCTTC. Translation gives CASSSETSNEQFF. The J gene is TRBJ2-1, the V gene TRBV5-1, with a tentative D call TRBD2 (6 bases). Between the trimmed V and J ends, which lost 3 bases and 6 bases, there was a span of 10 bases. CDR1 is SGHRS and CDR2 is YFSETQ in the germline V gene. The CDR3 length is 13 residues.

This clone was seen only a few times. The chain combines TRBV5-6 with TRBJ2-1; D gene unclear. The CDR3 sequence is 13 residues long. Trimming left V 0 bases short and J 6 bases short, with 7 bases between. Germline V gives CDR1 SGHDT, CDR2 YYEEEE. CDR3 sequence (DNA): TGTGCCAGCAGCTTGGCCCCCGGCAATGAGCAGTTCTTC. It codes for CASSLAPGNEQFF.

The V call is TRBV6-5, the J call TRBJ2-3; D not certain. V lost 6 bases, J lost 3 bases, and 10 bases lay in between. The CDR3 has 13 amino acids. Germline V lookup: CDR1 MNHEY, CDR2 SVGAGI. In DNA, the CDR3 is TGTGCCAGCAGGTCCTTCCAGACAGATACGCAGTATTTT. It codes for CASRSFQTDTQYF.

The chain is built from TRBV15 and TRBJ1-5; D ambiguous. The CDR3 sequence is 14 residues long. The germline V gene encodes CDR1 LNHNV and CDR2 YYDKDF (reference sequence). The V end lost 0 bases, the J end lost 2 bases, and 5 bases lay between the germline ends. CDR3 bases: TGTGCCACCAGCAGAGACAGAGGCAATCAGCCCCAGCATTTT. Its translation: CATSRDRGNQPQHF.

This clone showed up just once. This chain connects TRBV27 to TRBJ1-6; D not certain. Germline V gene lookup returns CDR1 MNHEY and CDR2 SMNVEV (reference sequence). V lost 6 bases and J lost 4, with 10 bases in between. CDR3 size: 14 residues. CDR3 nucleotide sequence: TGTGCCAGCAGGGAAGTGAGTTATAATTCACCCCTCCACTTT. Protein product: CASREVSYNSPLHF.

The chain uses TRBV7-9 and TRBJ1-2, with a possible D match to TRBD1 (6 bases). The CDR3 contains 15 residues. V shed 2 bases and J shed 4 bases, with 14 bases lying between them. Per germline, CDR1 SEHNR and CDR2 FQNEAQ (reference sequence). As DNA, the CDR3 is TGTGCCAGCAGCTTAACAAGCAGGGGAATCTATGGCTACACCTTC. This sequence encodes CASSLTSRGIYGYTF. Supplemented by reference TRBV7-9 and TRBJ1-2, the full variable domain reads DTGVSQNPRHKITKRGQNVTFRCDPISEHNRLYWYRQTLGQGPEFLTYFQNEAQLEKSRLLSDRFSAERPKGSFSTLEIQRTEQGDSAMYLCASSLTSRGIYGYTFGSGTRLTVV.

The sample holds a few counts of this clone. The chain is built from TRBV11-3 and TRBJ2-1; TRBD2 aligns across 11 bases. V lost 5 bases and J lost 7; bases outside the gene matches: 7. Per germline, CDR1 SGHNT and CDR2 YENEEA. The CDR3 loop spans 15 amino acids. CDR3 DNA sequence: TGTGCCAGCAGCGCCCTAGCGGGGGGACTAAATGAGCAGTTCTTC. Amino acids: CASSALAGGLNEQFF.

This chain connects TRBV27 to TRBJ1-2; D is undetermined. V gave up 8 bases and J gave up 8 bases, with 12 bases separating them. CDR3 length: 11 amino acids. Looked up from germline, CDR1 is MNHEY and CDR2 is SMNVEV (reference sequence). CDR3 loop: CASGPPGGYTF. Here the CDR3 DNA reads TGTGCCAGCGGGCCCCCTGGAGGCTACACCTTC.

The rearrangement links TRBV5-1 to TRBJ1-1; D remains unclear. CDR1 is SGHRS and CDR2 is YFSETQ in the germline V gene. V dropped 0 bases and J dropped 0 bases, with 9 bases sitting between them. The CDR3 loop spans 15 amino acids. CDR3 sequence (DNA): TGCGCCAGCAGCTTGGGGGAAGCGATGAACACTGAAGCTTTCTTT. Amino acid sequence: CASSLGEAMNTEAFF.

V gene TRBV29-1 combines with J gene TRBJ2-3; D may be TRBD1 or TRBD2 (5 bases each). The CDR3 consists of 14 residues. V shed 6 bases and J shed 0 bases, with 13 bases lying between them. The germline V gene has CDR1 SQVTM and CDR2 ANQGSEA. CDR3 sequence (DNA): TGCAGCGTCGGGACCGGGGCTAGCACAGATACGCAGTATTTT. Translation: CSVGTGASTDTQYF.

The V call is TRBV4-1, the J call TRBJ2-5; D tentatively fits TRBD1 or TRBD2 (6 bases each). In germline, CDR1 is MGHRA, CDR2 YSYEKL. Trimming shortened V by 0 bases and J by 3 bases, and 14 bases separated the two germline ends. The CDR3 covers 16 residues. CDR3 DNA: TGCGCCAGCAGCCAAGATCTCGGGGGCGTTAAAGAGACCCAGTACTTC. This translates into CASSQDLGGVKETQYF.

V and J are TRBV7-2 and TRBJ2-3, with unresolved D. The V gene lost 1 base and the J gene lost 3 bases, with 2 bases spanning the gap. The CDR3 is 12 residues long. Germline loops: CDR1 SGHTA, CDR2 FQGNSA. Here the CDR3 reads CASSLGTDTQYF. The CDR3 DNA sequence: TGTGCCAGCAGCTTAGGGACAGATACGCAGTATTTT.